This T cell receptor (beta chain) emerged from a study of regulatory T cells in long-lasting Graves disease. Regarding the study as a whole: Patients with persistent disease showed a bias toward TRBV28, TRBJ1-2 and TRBJ2-5. For persistent Graves' patients, TCR diversity was lower than for newly diagnosed ones.

Time point specified: persistent/refractory GD, antithyroid drugs over 5 years with positive TRAb. From PBMCs, RNA was extracted and then used to make the TCR library. Concerning this clonotype: Its specificity is unknown.

TCR beta libraries were built with iRepertoire HTBI primers and Arm-PCR of CDR3 regions. TCRdb re-called the multiplex PCR reads through MiXCR, storing one row per CDR3 protein. The table lists roughly 450,000 distinct CDR3 sequences, 20% of them singletons, with 7.8% in the top ten. The CDR3 is made up of 15 amino acids. V was pared by 5 bases and J by 5 bases, with 9 bases of the junction left unmatched. Germline CDR1 MNHEY, CDR2 SMNVEV (reference sequence). The sequence derives from a female donor with Graves disease. This specimen was peripheral blood mononuclear cells (PBMCs), taken when the disease was refractory, from a patient treated with antithyroid drugs. The rearrangement joins TRBV27 to TRBJ2-7; 10 bases line up with TRBD2. CDR3 region: CASSPQLAGTHEQYF. The CDR3 DNA is TGTGCCAGCAGTCCGCAACTAGCGGGAACCCACGAGCAGTACTTC.